This T cell receptor beta chain was sequenced during a study of identical twins. Study-level findings and limits: Insertions were reduced in abundant cord blood beta clonotypes but not in memory repertoires. Beta out-of-frame twin sharing showed a weaker excess.

TCRdb reprocessed the 5' RACE reads via MiXCR and lists one record per CDR3 protein. The sample yields 600,000 to 850,000 distinct CDR3 sequences, 18% seen once. For this clonotype: The antigen is undetermined.

The CDR3 consists of 11 residues. The V end was cut by 4 bases, the J end by 2 bases, with 6 bases between. CDR1 is SQVTM, CDR2 ANQGSEA, per germline. These data also featured in a second study, about T cells expressing NK-cell markers. That source adds: With respect to HCMV, seven of the eight sequenced donors were seropositive, and one was seronegative.

The clonotype was recovered from a woman aged 18-35 years in good health. Input material: PBMCs. This sequence joins TRBV29-1 and TRBJ2-7; D gene uncertain. The CDR3 DNA sequence: TGCAGCGTTGCCCAGCCCTACGAGCAGTACTTC. Residues: CSVAQPYEQYF.